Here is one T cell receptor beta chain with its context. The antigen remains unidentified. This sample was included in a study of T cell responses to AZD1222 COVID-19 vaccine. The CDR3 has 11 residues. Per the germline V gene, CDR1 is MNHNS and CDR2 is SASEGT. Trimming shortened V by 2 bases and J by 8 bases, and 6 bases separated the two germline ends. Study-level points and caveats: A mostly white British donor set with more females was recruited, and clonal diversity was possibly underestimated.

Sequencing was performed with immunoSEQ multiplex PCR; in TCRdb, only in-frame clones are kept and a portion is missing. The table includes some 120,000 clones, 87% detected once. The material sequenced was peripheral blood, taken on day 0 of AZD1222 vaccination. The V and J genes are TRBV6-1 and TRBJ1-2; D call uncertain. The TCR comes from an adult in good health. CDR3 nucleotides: TGTGCCAGCAGTGAACGGAGGGGCTACACCTTC. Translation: CASSERRGYTF.